This T cell receptor (beta chain) was observed in a study of CD8+CD57+ T cells in acquired aplastic anemia (dated by TCRdb to between 2018 and 2020). Regarding the complete study: On average, sorted CD4+ and CD8+ cells yielded 3 to 4 ug of extracted DNA, with a range of roughly 0.18 to 30 ug. A CD8+CD57+ expansion meant a frequency higher than the mean frequency seen in healthy subjects. Beyond this particular receptor, the publication reports: Around 31 CD8+ CDR3 sequences were shared between patients and controls but appeared highly expressed in patients and within their immunodominant clones. CD8+ Simpson's diversity did not differ significantly between patients and healthy controls (P=0.060).

About this clonotype: Its antigen is still unknown. Nothing much larger sits one base from this clone, and base qualities are not available.

Flow cytometry had shown CD8+CD57+ cell expansion in the patients selected for sequencing. Every patient had severe acquired aplastic anemia, diagnosed using the International Study of Aplastic Anemia and Agranulocytosis and Camitta criteria. At the time blood was sampled, none of the patients had received any therapy. In this study, sorted CD4+ and CD8+ T cells from the blood of healthy subjects and of severe aplastic anemia patients had their TCR repertoires deep-sequenced. Patients were enrolled under clinicaltrials.gov protocols 00001620, 01623167, 00001397, 00071045, 00081523 and 00961064 in the USA. Ficoll-Paque density gradient centrifugation was used to isolate peripheral blood mononuclear cells. Before DNA extraction, CD4+ and CD8+ T cells were sorted by FACS or by magnetic beads. The germline V gene provides CDR1 ENHRY and CDR2 SYGVKD. From the cysteine up to the phenylalanine, the CDR3 has a length of 14 residues. Of all the DNA, just the CDR3 is kept, 42 bases in frame from base 1. Trimming costs V 0 bases and J 5 bases, and their ends lie 11 bases apart.

Genomic DNA served as template for TCR beta VDJ combination and CDR3 sequence profiling. An Illumina HiSeq 2000 was used for TCR repertoire sequencing. Under the source paper's analysis protocol: Repertoires were assessed using TRBV/TRBJ rearrangement plots, CDR3 size and DJ length profiles, and Simpson's diversity index. Whichever DNA sequence was most abundant in the deep sequencing data was defined as the immunodominant clone. CDR3 amino acid sequences were checked for sharing across subjects and were also compared against the VDJdb database and published repertoires. TCRdb itself trimmed the public reads at Q25 with fastp, ran MiXCR and retained productive beta chains. Each CDR3 protein gets just one entry, which takes the most common genes and DNA from the rows behind it. It is TCRdb's table, rather than the study itself, that gives the V and J calls and clone size. The sample contains approximately 300,000 distinct CDR3 sequences, approximately 58% of them found a single time. Of the sample, 1% to 1.5% is held by the ten largest clones.

The chain links TRBV10-3 with TRBJ2-7; no D gene can be assigned with confidence. The source material was sorted CD4+, CD8+, or CD8+CD57+ T cells (not recorded which) from PBMCs. The sequence came from a human donor with aplastic anemia. The DNA sequence reads TGTGCCATCAGTGAGTCGAACACGGCCCACGAGCAGTACTTC. Its protein reads: CAISESNTAHEQYF.